The following is a T cell receptor beta chain sequence with its context. Antigen: not known. TCRdb keeps only in-frame clones here, not all; method: immunoSEQ multiplex PCR. The table shows 150,000 to 200,000 clones, with roughly 93% occurring only once. This entry belongs to a study of T cell responses to AZD1222 COVID-19 vaccine. General study results and limits: Two AZD1222 doses significantly raised spike-specific TCR breadth and depth over controls.

V was cut by 1 base and J by 7 bases, with 13 bases left in between. CDR1 and CDR2 from the germline V gene are SEHNR and FQNEAQ (reference sequence). The CDR3 has 15 residues. The material sequenced was peripheral blood, taken on day 0 of AZD1222 vaccination. This receptor was identified in an adult in good health. The rearrangement links TRBV7-9 to TRBJ1-4; D gene uncertain. This CDR3 is CASSLEAAFREKLFF. In DNA, the CDR3 is TGTGCCAGCAGCTTAGAGGCAGCTTTTCGTGAAAAACTGTTTTTT.